This T cell receptor (beta chain) was captured in a study of shared clonotypes between healthy human individuals. General observations from the study: An anticipated effect of sequencing depth on clonotype sharing among donors was recognized. A reduction in generation probabilities was seen for non-shared clonotypes relative to those shared by all four donors.

The table came from immunoSEQ multiplex PCR; TCRdb's copy has only in-frame clones and leaves some out. Among around 2,000,000 clones listed, about 95% were seen once. In this sample, this clone turned up a few times. Antigen unknown. V shed 5 bases and J shed 0 bases, with 5 bases lying between them. There are 12 residues in the CDR3. Germline CDR1 and CDR2: PRHDT and FYEKMQ (reference sequence). The naive CD8 population came from CD45RO-negative cells selected for CCR7, without terminally differentiated effector memory CD45RA+ cells. The clonotype originates from a man between 18 and 29 years old in good health. V gene TRBV13 combines with J gene TRBJ2-7; no clear D gene. Sequencing used naive CD8+ T cells sorted from blood. The CDR3 spells CASSPPSYEQYF. DNA for the CDR3: TGTGCCAGCAGCCCCCCCTCCTACGAGCAGTACTTC.